Given below is one T cell receptor beta chain in context. This clonotype was counted between two and nine times. What this receptor recognizes is not known. No base quality information exists; no much larger clone differs at one position. This sample was included in a study of identical twins listed by TCRdb under 2016. A note on the overall study: To test whether fetal clonotypes persist, the study used deep sequencing on TCR alpha and beta repertoires from monozygotic twins, unrelated adults of various ages, and cord blood. Replicate twin experiments were performed at different times using different library preparation protocols to rule out contamination.

Libraries were prepared through 5' RACE. TCRdb records Illumina HiSeq 2000 as the sequencer. A universal primer binding site was added through template switching, and the final cDNA carried a unique molecular identifier so that TCR cDNA molecules could be counted accurately. Specific primers in the conserved constant-segment region were used to synthesize first-strand cDNA for TCR alpha and beta chains. To control for contamination, each cDNA library was double barcoded with a SMART-Mk sample barcode plus Illumina barcodes. TruSeq adapter sequences, together with Illumina sample barcodes, were added in two successive PCR steps. Sequencing of the TCR alpha and beta cDNA libraries was done on the Illumina HiSeq platform using custom primers. The authors' pipeline ran thus. Unique molecular identifiers were extracted from raw reads with MiGEC, and CDR3 positions were determined with MiXCR. Recombination models were inferred per individual with the repgenHMM and IGoR tools using an EM algorithm. Shared clonotype analysis was performed with the tcR package in R, normalizing sharing by the product of cloneset sizes. To study raw recombination free of thymic and clonal selection effects, out-of-frame nonproductive sequences were analyzed. TCRdb trimmed public reads at Q25 via fastp, called clones via MiXCR and kept in-frame beta chains. When rows share a CDR3 protein, they turn into one entry using the most common DNA and genes. These V and J calls rely on TCRdb rather than the paper's analysis. A total of approximately 890,000 distinct CDR3 sequences appear in this sample, 12% of them only once. The ten largest clones add up to around 1.5% of the sample.

The paper as a whole reports these results and caveats: Out-of-frame TCR alpha sequences shared between twins showed an excess of low generation-probability sequences compared with coincidental sharing between unrelated individuals. Recombination models systematically underestimated out-of-frame TCR alpha sharing in monozygotic twins but agreed with sharing between unrelated individuals. A weaker excess of twin sharing was found in beta out-of-frame sequences because the signal-to-noise ratio was lowered by fewer shared sequences. Invariant T cells such as MAIT and iNKT could partly confound zero-insertion analyses, although diverse VJ usage argued against such confounding for most clonotypes. Abundant cord blood beta clonotypes had fewer insertions, young adult naive repertoires showed a similar but weaker trend, and memory repertoires showed no such trend. Because the same donors could not be followed over many years, the conclusions depended on cross-sectional statistical analysis.

The CDR3, cysteine through phenylalanine, is 13 amino acids long. Solely the CDR3 DNA is kept, with 39 bases framed from the first base. From a lookup of the germline V gene, CDR1 and CDR2 are ENHRY and SYGVKD. The V end loses 0 bases and the J end loses 6 bases, and a stretch of 7 bases separates them. All donors were healthy Caucasians. The twin cohort consisted of three pairs of female monozygotic twins, all aged about 18 to 30 years. The RNA used for TCR libraries was isolated from peripheral blood mononuclear cells. The same data also went into a second study, on yellow fever vaccine responses in identical twins. In that second paper, the authors write: According to the authors, in identical twins the way T cells responded to vaccination appeared partly convergent and partly personalized. In identical twins, the study followed T cell clones that responded to the vaccine with precision.

The V gene is TRBV10-3 and the J gene is TRBJ2-3, with the D gene too uncertain to name. The sequenced sample was PBMCs. This clonotype was sampled from a woman between 18 and 30 years old in good health. For the CDR3, the sequence is CAISESNGDTQYF. The nucleotide sequence reads as follows: TGTGCCATCAGTGAGTCGAACGGGGATACGCAGTATTTT.